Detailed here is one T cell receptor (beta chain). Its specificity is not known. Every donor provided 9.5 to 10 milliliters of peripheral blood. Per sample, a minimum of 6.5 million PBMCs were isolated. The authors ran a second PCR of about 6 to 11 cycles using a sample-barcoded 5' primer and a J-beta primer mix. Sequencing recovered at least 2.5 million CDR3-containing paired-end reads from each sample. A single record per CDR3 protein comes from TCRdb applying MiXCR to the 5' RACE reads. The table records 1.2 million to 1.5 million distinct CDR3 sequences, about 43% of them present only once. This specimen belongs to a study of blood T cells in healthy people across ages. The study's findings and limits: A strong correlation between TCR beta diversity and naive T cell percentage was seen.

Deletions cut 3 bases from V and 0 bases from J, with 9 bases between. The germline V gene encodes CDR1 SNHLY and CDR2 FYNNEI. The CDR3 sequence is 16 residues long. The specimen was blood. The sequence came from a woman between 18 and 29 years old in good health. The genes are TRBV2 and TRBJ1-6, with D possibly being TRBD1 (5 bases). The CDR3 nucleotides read TGTGCCAGCAGTGAGGGACGGAGCTCCTATAATTCACCCCTCCACTTT. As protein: CASSEGRSSYNSPLHF.